Each of the 19 T cell receptor beta chains below was sequenced from the same sample in a study of T cell responses to AZD1222 COVID-19 vaccine. Generated by immunoSEQ multiplex PCR, the TCRdb table keeps only in-frame clones and is missing some. The repertoire holds tens of thousands of clones, with roughly 82% as singletons. The sample consisted of peripheral blood, taken on day 0 of AZD1222 vaccination. The source is an adult in good health.

This clone is deemed medium-sized. Other nucleotide sequences from this sample produce the same CDR3. This chain uses TRBV7-9 with TRBJ1-1; 7 bases are a match to TRBD1. The germline V gene encodes CDR1 SEHNR and CDR2 FQNEAQ (reference sequence). V was clipped by 5 bases and J by 3 bases; unmatched bases: 3. This CDR3 spans 13 amino acids. CDR3 in DNA: TGTGCCAGCAGCCCAACAGGGGACACTGAAGCTTTCTTT. As protein: CASSPTGDTEAFF.

The rearrangement uses TRBV29-1 and TRBJ2-2; 10 bases are a match to TRBD1. Germline-derived CDR1 and CDR2 are SQVTM and ANQGSEA. The CDR3 totals 14 residues. Losses at the gene ends were 6 bases for V and 6 bases for J; bases not matched to a gene: 7. The CDR3 DNA sequence: TGCAGCGTCCTGACAGGGGGCTCGTCCGGGGAGCTGTTTTTT. Protein: CSVLTGGSSGELFF.

The chain combines TRBV11-3 with TRBJ2-3; D gene unclear. The germline V gene encodes CDR1 SGHNT and CDR2 YENEEA. This CDR3 has 14 amino acids. With 5 bases removed from V and 7 bases from J, the gap between germline ends came to 16 bases. CDR3 residues: CASSGSRGSYTQYF. The DNA for the CDR3 is TGTGCCAGCAGCGGTAGTAGAGGCTCCTATACGCAGTATTTT.

The chain employs TRBV28 and TRBJ1-4; D call uncertain. This CDR3 has 16 residues. Looked up from germline, CDR1 is MDHEN and CDR2 is SYDVKM. The V end lost 4 bases, the J end lost 8 bases, and 20 bases lay between the germline ends. CDR3 nucleotides: TGTGCCAGCAGTTCCCCCGCGGGTGCCGTAAGGGAAAAACTGTTTTTT. Encoded protein: CASSSPAGAVREKLFF.

The chain employs TRBV30 and TRBJ1-1; tentatively, D is TRBD1 (6 bases). The germline V gene encodes CDR1 GTSNPN and CDR2 SVGIG (reference sequence). With 2 bases removed from V and 5 bases from J, the gap between germline ends came to 15 bases. CDR3 size: 14 residues. The DNA of the CDR3 is TGTGCCTGGAGTCGGAGGGGGGTGGTGACTGAAGCTTTCTTT. Translating gives CAWSRRGVVTEAFF.

The chain recombines TRBV5-1 with TRBJ2-7, with a possible D match to TRBD1 (5 bases). This CDR3 contains 15 residues. Germline V gene data show CDR1 as SGHRS and CDR2 as YFSETQ. The V end was cut by 0 bases, the J end by 0 bases, with 10 bases between. CDR3 protein: CASSLEGVSSYEQYF. The CDR3 DNA sequence: TGCGCCAGCAGCTTGGAAGGGGTTAGCTCCTACGAGCAGTACTTC.

J is TRBJ1-5 and V is TRBV7-8; possible D gene TRBD1, 6 bases. The CDR3 has 15 amino acids. CDR1 and CDR2 (germline): SGHVS, FQNEAQ. Trimming took 1 base from V and 6 from J, leaving 13 bases between them. The CDR3 DNA follows: TGTGCCAGCAGCTTAGGCGGGGGGCCGGGTCAGCCCCAGCATTTT. Translation: CASSLGGGPGQPQHF.

V usage is TRBV11-3 and J usage is TRBJ2-1; D is unresolved. This CDR3 is built from 14 residues. V lost 5 bases and J lost 10, with 18 bases in between. Looked up from germline, CDR1 is SGHNT and CDR2 is YENEEA. The DNA of the CDR3 is TGTGCCAGCAGCCCTAGGGCCGATATACTAGAGCAGTTCTTC. Amino acid sequence: CASSPRADILEQFF. Combining the CDR3 with reference TRBV11-3 and TRBJ2-1 gives the whole variable domain EAGVVQSPRYKIIEKKQPVAFWCNPISGHNTLYWYLQNLGQGPELLIRYENEEAVDDSQLPKDRFSAERLKGVDSTLKIQPAELGDSAVYLCASSPRADILEQFFGPGTRLTVL.

This clone was detected a few times. The J gene is TRBJ1-1, the V gene TRBV11-2; D gene uncertain. V was clipped by 5 bases and J by 1 base, with 14 bases between them. This CDR3 is 15 amino acids long. Germline assignment: CDR1 SGHAT and CDR2 FQNNGV. CDR3 residues: CASSPPGRGNTEAFF. The CDR3, as DNA: TGTGCCAGCAGCCCTCCGGGTCGGGGGAACACTGAAGCTTTCTTT.

The rearrangement joins TRBV9 to TRBJ2-2; no clear D. CDR1 is SGDLS, CDR2 YYNGEE, per germline. The CDR3 spans 14 residues. V dropped 2 bases and J dropped 3 bases, with 8 bases sitting between them. The CDR3 protein is CASSVGGDTGELFF. The CDR3 DNA is TGTGCCAGCAGCGTGGGTGGCGACACCGGGGAGCTGTTTTTT.

The rearrangement joins TRBV4-1 to TRBJ1-1, with 12 bases identical to TRBD1. CDR1 and CDR2 (germline): MGHRA, YSYEKL. Trimming removed 1 base from V and 5 bases from J; junction bases left unmatched: 11. CDR3 length: 18 amino acids. The CDR3 sequence: CASSQAMGDRGPGTEAFF. In nucleotides, the CDR3 is TGCGCCAGCAGCCAAGCCATGGGGGACAGGGGGCCGGGGACTGAAGCTTTCTTT.

The genes are TRBV4-2 and TRBJ1-4, with 8 bases that match TRBD1. This CDR3 is built from 15 residues. Germline loops: CDR1 LGHNA, CDR2 YNFKEQ. Unmatched junction bases numbered 7, after V lost 6 bases and J lost 4 bases. Here the CDR3 DNA reads TGTGCCAGCAGACCCACAGGGGGAGTTAATGAAAAACTGTTTTTT. Amino acids: CASRPTGGVNEKLFF.

This clone appeared a few times. V is TRBV28 and J is TRBJ1-2, with D hard to call. V was pared by 5 bases and J by 9 bases, with 19 bases between. Germline CDR1 MDHEN, CDR2 SYDVKM. This CDR3 region has 14 residues. CDR3 nucleotide sequence: TGTGCCAGCAGTAACCCTGACGGACCTAGGAGCTACACCTTC. It yields the protein CASSNPDGPRSYTF.

The genes are TRBV13 and TRBJ2-7, with D perhaps TRBD2 (7 bases). The CDR3 is made up of 16 amino acids. V dropped 3 bases and J dropped 3 bases, with 18 bases sitting between them. The germline V gene has CDR1 PRHDT and CDR2 FYEKMQ (reference sequence). Here the CDR3 DNA reads TGTGCCAGCAGCTTCGGGGGGCAGGGGCCATTCTACGAGCAGTACTTC. It yields the protein CASSFGGQGPFYEQYF.

The V call is TRBV7-3, the J call TRBJ2-1, with 12 bases lining up with TRBD2. Germline CDR1 reads SGHTA; CDR2 reads FQGTGA. Trimming removed 7 bases from V and 4 bases from J; junction bases left unmatched: 5. This CDR3 has 15 residues. CDR3 coding DNA: TGTGCCAGCAACTCCCTAGCGGGGGGGTACAATGAGCAGTTCTTC. The encoded protein is CASNSLAGGYNEQFF.

This clone was counted a single time. This chain connects TRBV10-1 to TRBJ1-1, with D unclear. This CDR3 is 13 amino acids long. CDR1 is WNHNN and CDR2 is SYGVQD in the germline V gene (reference sequence). V was trimmed by 6 bases and J by 0 bases, leaving 8 bases between them. CDR3 sequence reads: CASRSDLNTEAFF. The CDR3 coding sequence is TGCGCCAGCAGATCAGACCTGAACACTGAAGCTTTCTTT.

This sequence joins TRBV30 and TRBJ1-5, with D unclear. Looked up from germline, CDR1 is GTSNPN and CDR2 is SVGIG (reference sequence). V lost 0 bases to trimming and J lost 4 bases, with 7 bases between them. The CDR3 loop spans 13 amino acids. The CDR3 loop is CAWSVDINQPQHF. The CDR3 DNA follows: TGTGCCTGGAGTGTAGACATAAATCAGCCCCAGCATTTT.

V gene TRBV11-2 combines with J gene TRBJ2-7, with TRBD2 identical over 9 bases. Germline trimming cut 2 bases from V and 7 bases from J; bases unmatched to any gene: 3. Germline loops: CDR1 SGHAT, CDR2 FQNNGV. This CDR3 is built from 13 residues. The CDR3 protein is CASSLITSGEQYF. DNA of the CDR3: TGTGCCAGCAGCTTAATTACTAGCGGGGAGCAGTACTTC.

The V gene is TRBV10-3, the J gene TRBJ1-2, with a weak D call TRBD1 (6 bases). The germline V gene has CDR1 ENHRY and CDR2 SYGVKD. V was trimmed by 6 bases and J by 0 bases, leaving 17 bases between them. This CDR3 is 16 amino acids long. The CDR3 DNA is TGTGCCATCAGCGGGGGGCACAGGCTAGCTAACTATGGCTACACCTTC. Translating it yields CAISGGHRLANYGYTF.